These 4 T cell receptor beta chains came from one sample sequenced in a study of OX40 agonist ivuxolimab in advanced cancers. Profiled with immunoSEQ multiplex PCR; TCRdb holds only in-frame clones, not every one. This sample has approximately 72,000 clones, with 84% found just once. Sequenced here: CD4+ or CD8+ T cells sorted from blood, sampled in a trial of the OX40 agonist ivuxolimab. All receptors come from an adult with an advanced solid tumor such as melanoma, head and neck, liver or kidney cancer.

This chain joins TRBV5-5 and TRBJ2-3, with D maybe TRBD1 (6 bases). V lost 5 bases to trimming and J lost 0 bases, with 10 bases between them. Per germline, CDR1 SGHKS and CDR2 YYEKEE (reference sequence). The CDR3 has 14 residues. CDR3 sequence: CASRRQESTDTQYF. The DNA of the CDR3 is TGTGCCAGCAGGCGACAGGAAAGCACAGATACGCAGTATTTT.

This clone has just one count. This sequence joins TRBV7-9 and TRBJ2-7; D is tentatively TRBD1 or TRBD2 (5 bases each). Trimming shortened V by 4 bases and J by 7 bases, and 17 bases separated the two germline ends. CDR3 length equals 14 residues. CDR1 is SEHNR, CDR2 FQNEAQ, per germline (reference sequence). In nucleotides, the CDR3 is TGTGCCAGCAGCTCGGACATACCCTCGGGGGAGCAGTACTTC. It specifies CASSSDIPSGEQYF.

The J gene is TRBJ1-5, the V gene TRBV6-1; D gene uncertain. Germline V gene data show CDR1 as MNHNS and CDR2 as SASEGT. The CDR3 runs 16 residues. V was pared by 4 bases and J by 7 bases, with 20 bases between. This CDR3 is CASSGVGGGLSQPQHF. The CDR3 DNA follows: TGTGCCAGCAGTGGGGTGGGCGGAGGATTAAGCCAGCCCCAGCATTTT.

V and J are TRBV10-3 and TRBJ2-7, with 9 bases fitting TRBD1. The CDR3 is made up of 14 amino acids. V lost 2 bases to trimming and J lost 2 bases; unmatched junction nucleotides: 1. Germline CDR1 reads ENHRY; CDR2 reads SYGVKD. The CDR3 here is CAISEGQGTYEQYF. CDR3 sequence (DNA): TGTGCCATCAGTGAGGGACAGGGGACCTACGAGCAGTACTTC.